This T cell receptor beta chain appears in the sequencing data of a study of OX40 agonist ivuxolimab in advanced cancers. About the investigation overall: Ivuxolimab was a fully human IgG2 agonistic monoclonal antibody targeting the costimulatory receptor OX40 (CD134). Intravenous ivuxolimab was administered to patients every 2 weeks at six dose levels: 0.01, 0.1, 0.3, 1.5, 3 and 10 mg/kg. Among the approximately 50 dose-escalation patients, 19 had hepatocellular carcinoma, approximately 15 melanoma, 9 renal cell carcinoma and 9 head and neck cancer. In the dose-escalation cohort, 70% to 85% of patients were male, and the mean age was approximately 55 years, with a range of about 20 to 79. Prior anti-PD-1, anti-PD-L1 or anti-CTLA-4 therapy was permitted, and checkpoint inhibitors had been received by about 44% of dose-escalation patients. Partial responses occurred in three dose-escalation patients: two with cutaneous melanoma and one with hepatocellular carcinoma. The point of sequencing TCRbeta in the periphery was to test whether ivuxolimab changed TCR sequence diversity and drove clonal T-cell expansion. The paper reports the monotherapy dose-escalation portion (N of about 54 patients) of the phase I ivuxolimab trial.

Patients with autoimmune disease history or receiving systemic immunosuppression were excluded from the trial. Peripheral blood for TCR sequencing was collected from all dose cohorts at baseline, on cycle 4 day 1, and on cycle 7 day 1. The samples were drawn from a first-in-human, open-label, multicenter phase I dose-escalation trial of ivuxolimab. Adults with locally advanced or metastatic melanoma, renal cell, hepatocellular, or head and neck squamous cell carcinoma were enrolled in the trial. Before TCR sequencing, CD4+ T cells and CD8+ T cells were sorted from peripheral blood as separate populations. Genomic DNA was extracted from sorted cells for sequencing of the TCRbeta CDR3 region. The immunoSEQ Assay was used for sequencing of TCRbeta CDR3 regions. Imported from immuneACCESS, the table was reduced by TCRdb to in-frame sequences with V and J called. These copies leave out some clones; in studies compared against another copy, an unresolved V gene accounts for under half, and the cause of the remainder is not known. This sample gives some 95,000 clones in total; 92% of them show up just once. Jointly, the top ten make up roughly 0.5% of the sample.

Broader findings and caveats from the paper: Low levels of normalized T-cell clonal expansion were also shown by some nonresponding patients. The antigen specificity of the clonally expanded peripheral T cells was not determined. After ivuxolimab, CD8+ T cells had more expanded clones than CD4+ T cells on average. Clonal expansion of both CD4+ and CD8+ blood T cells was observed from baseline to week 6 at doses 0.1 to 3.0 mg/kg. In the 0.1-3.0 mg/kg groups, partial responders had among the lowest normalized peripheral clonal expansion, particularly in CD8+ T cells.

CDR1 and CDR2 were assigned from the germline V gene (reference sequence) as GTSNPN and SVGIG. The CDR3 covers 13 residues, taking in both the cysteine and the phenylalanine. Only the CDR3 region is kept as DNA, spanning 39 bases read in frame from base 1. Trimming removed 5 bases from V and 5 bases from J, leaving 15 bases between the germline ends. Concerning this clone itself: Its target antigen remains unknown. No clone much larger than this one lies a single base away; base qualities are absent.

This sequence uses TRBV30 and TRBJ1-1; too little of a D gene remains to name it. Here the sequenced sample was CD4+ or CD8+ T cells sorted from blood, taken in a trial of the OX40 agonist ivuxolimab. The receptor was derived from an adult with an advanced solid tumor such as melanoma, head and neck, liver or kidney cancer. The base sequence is TGTGCCTGGCAAAGAAATTCGGGGACTGAAGCTTTCTTT. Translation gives CAWQRNSGTEAFF.